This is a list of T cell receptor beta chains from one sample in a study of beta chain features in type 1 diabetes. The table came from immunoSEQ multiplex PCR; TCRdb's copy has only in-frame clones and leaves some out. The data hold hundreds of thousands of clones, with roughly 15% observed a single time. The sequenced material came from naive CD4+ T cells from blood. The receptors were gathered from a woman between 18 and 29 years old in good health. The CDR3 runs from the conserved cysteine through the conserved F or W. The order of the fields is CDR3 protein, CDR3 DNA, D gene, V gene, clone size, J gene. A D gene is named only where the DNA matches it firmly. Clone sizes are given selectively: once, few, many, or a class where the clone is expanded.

cdr3_aa: CATSRGEETQYF
cdr3_nt: TGTGCCACCAGCAGAGGGGAAGAGACCCAGTACTTC
d_call: NA
v_call: TRBV15
clone_size: NA
j_call: TRBJ2-5

cdr3_aa: CSVGGAGPRDEQYF
cdr3_nt: TGCAGCGTTGGGGGGGCCGGGCCTCGGGACGAGCAGTACTTC
d_call: NA
v_call: TRBV29-1
clone_size: NA
j_call: TRBJ2-7

cdr3_aa: CASSSYQPQHF
cdr3_nt: TGTGCCAGCAGTAGCTATCAGCCCCAGCATTTT
d_call: NA
v_call: TRBV28
clone_size: NA
j_call: TRBJ1-5

cdr3_aa: CASSFAGVGSYNEQFF
cdr3_nt: TGTGCCAGCAGTTTCGCGGGAGTGGGCTCCTACAATGAGCAGTTCTTC
d_call: TRBD2
v_call: TRBV28
clone_size: NA
j_call: TRBJ2-1

cdr3_aa: CASSGDLGETQYF
cdr3_nt: TGTGCCAGCAGCGGGGACCTAGGAGAGACCCAGTACTTC
d_call: NA
v_call: TRBV9
clone_size: NA
j_call: TRBJ2-5

cdr3_aa: CAIRGGTRKADTQYF
cdr3_nt: TGTGCCATCAGAGGGGGAACTAGGAAGGCAGATACGCAGTATTTT
d_call: NA
v_call: TRBV10-3
clone_size: NA
j_call: TRBJ2-3

cdr3_aa: CASSIVGGQNEQFF
cdr3_nt: TGTGCCAGTAGTATAGTGGGGGGCCAAAATGAGCAGTTCTTC
d_call: NA
v_call: TRBV19
clone_size: few
j_call: TRBJ2-1

cdr3_aa: CASSQEVQVAGAGSYEQYF
cdr3_nt: TGTGCCAGCAGCCAAGAAGTACAGGTAGCGGGAGCGGGCTCCTACGAGCAGTACTTC
d_call: TRBD2
v_call: TRBV4-2
clone_size: NA
j_call: TRBJ2-7

cdr3_aa: CASSLYGTGWGTEAFF
cdr3_nt: TGTGCCAGCAGTTTATATGGAACAGGGTGGGGCACTGAAGCTTTCTTT
d_call: NA
v_call: TRBV28
clone_size: NA
j_call: TRBJ1-1

cdr3_aa: CASSGGGGTYEQYF
cdr3_nt: TGTGCCAGCAGTGGGGGTGGAGGAACCTACGAGCAGTACTTC
d_call: NA
v_call: TRBV28
clone_size: few
j_call: TRBJ2-7

cdr3_aa: CASSQVLAGGGELFF
cdr3_nt: TGCGCCAGCAGCCAAGTACTAGCGGGTGGGGGGGAGCTGTTTTTT
d_call: TRBD2
v_call: TRBV4-1
clone_size: few
j_call: TRBJ2-2

cdr3_aa: CASSSVQAQPQHF
cdr3_nt: TGTGCCAGCAGTTCCGTTCAGGCGCAGCCCCAGCATTTT
d_call: NA
v_call: TRBV6-5
clone_size: once
j_call: TRBJ1-5

cdr3_aa: CASTPLAESYEQYF
cdr3_nt: TGTGCCAGCACCCCTCTAGCGGAGTCCTACGAGCAGTACTTC
d_call: TRBD2
v_call: TRBV6-6
clone_size: few
j_call: TRBJ2-7

cdr3_aa: CASRLVATGGQETQYF
cdr3_nt: TGCGCCAGCAGGTTGGTGGCAACGGGAGGGCAAGAGACCCAGTACTTC
d_call: TRBD2
v_call: TRBV5-1
clone_size: NA
j_call: TRBJ2-5

cdr3_aa: CASSIAGTGELFF
cdr3_nt: TGTGCCAGTAGTATAGCAGGCACCGGGGAGCTGTTTTTT
d_call: NA
v_call: TRBV19
clone_size: NA
j_call: TRBJ2-2

cdr3_aa: CASSVGGSGPMRETQYF
cdr3_nt: TGTGCCAGCAGCGTAGGTGGTAGCGGCCCAATGAGAGAGACCCAGTACTTC
d_call: NA
v_call: TRBV9
clone_size: few
j_call: TRBJ2-5

cdr3_aa: CASSLARDGNTIYF
cdr3_nt: TGTGCCAGCAGCCTCGCCAGGGATGGAAACACCATATATTTT
d_call: NA
v_call: TRBV6-5
clone_size: NA
j_call: TRBJ1-3

cdr3_aa: CASSFVGLGFREQYF
cdr3_nt: TGTGCCAGCAGTTTCGTGGGACTAGGGTTCCGCGAGCAGTACTTC
d_call: TRBD2
v_call: TRBV28
clone_size: few
j_call: TRBJ2-7

cdr3_aa: CASSVGLAGGGQETQYF
cdr3_nt: TGTGCCAGCAGCGTAGGACTAGCGGGAGGAGGCCAAGAGACCCAGTACTTC
d_call: TRBD2
v_call: TRBV9
clone_size: few
j_call: TRBJ2-5

cdr3_aa: CASSPGDSSTDTQYF
cdr3_nt: TGTGCCAGCAGCCCGGGGGACAGCAGCACAGATACGCAGTATTTT
d_call: NA
v_call: TRBV5-8
clone_size: few
j_call: TRBJ2-3

cdr3_aa: CASSQAALGQGAYEQYF
cdr3_nt: TGTGCCAGCAGCCAAGCAGCCCTAGGACAGGGTGCCTACGAGCAGTACTTC
d_call: TRBD1
v_call: TRBV4-2
clone_size: few
j_call: TRBJ2-7

cdr3_aa: CASSTAGNSGNTIYF
cdr3_nt: TGTGCCAGCAGCACCGCCGGAAACTCTGGAAACACCATATATTTT
d_call: NA
v_call: TRBV7-9
clone_size: NA
j_call: TRBJ1-3

cdr3_aa: CATETGIPYEQYF
cdr3_nt: TGTGCCACCGAAACAGGGATCCCCTACGAGCAGTACTTC
d_call: NA
v_call: TRBV28
clone_size: few
j_call: TRBJ2-7

cdr3_aa: CASSKWTGELFF
cdr3_nt: TGTGCCAGCAGCAAGTGGACCGGGGAGCTGTTTTTT
d_call: NA
v_call: TRBV11-2
clone_size: few
j_call: TRBJ2-2

cdr3_aa: CASSPSFASRGYTF
cdr3_nt: TGTGCCAGCAGCCCATCTTTTGCGAGCCGAGGCTACACCTTC
d_call: NA
v_call: TRBV11-2
clone_size: NA
j_call: TRBJ1-2